One T cell receptor (beta chain) is described in this entry. Using immunoSEQ multiplex PCR, the repertoire was profiled, and TCRdb retains in-frame clones only, with some absent. The table has about 140,000 clones, approximately 84% seen once; the top ten hold about 1.9%. The data originate from a study of blood T cell repertoires in COVID-19. The overall study: From T cells, B-cell-depleted T cells, or PBMCs came the material, which was cDNA or gDNA.

The CDR3 runs to 13 residues. V gave up 10 bases and J gave up 0 bases, with 10 bases separating them. Germline assignment: CDR1 MNHEY and CDR2 SVGAGI. Sequenced material: peripheral blood. This TCR was recovered from a woman aged 55-70 years with acute or convalescent COVID-19. The genes are TRBV6-5 and TRBJ2-1; D is uncertain. CDR3 nucleotides: TGTGCCACCAGACTCAACTCCTACAATGAGCAGTTCTTC. This sequence encodes CATRLNSYNEQFF.